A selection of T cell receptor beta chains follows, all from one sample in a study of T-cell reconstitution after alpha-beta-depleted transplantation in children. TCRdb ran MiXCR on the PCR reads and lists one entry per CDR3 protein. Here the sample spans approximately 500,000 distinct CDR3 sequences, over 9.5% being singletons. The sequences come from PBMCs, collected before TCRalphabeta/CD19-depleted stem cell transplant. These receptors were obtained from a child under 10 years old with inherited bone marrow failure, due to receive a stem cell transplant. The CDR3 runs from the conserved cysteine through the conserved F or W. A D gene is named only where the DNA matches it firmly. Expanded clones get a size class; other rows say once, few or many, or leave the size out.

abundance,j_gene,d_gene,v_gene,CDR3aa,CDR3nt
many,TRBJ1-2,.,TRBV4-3,CASSQDGVGYGYTF,TGCGCCAGCAGCCAAGATGGCGTAGGGTATGGCTACACCTTC
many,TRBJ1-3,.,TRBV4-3,CASSPNGGGNTIYF,TGCGCCAGCAGCCCTAACGGTGGAGGAAACACCATATATTTT
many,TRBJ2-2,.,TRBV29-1,CSVLDSSEGELFF,TGCAGCGTGCTGGACTCCTCAGAAGGGGAGCTGTTTTTT
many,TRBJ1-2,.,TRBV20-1,CSAPIPYGYTF,TGCAGTGCCCCGATCCCCTATGGCTACACCTTC
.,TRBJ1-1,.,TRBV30,CAWSVGGDPGVTEAFF,TGTGCCTGGAGTGTCGGCGGGGACCCCGGGGTTACTGAAGCTTTCTTT
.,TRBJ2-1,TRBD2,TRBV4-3,CASSQTGTSALYNEQFF,TGCGCCAGCAGCCAAACCGGGACTAGCGCCTTATACAATGAGCAGTTCTTC
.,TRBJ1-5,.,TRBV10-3,CAISESWGPSNQPQHF,TGTGCCATCAGTGAGTCGTGGGGGCCGAGCAATCAGCCCCAGCATTTT
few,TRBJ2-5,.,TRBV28,CAAGTLLETQYF,TGTGCCGCCGGGACTCTCCTCGAGACCCAGTACTTC
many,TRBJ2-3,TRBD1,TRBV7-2,CASSGRDRGTDTQYF,TGTGCCAGCAGCGGACGGGACAGAGGCACAGATACGCAGTATTTT
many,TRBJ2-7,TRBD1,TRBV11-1,CASSLVSGQVSTNPYEQYF,TGTGCCAGCAGCTTAGTCTCGGGACAGGTCTCCACAAACCCCTACGAGCAGTACTTC
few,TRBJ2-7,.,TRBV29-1,CSVEDRRNYEQYF,TGCAGCGTTGAAGATCGACGGAACTACGAGCAGTACTTC
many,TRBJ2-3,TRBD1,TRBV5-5,CASSLSGSRTGTDTQYF,TGTGCCAGCAGCCTAAGTGGGTCGAGGACAGGGACAGATACGCAGTATTTT
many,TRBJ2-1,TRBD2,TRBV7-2,CASSFFLAGDGSYNEQFF,TGTGCCAGCAGCTTCTTCCTAGCGGGAGATGGCTCCTACAATGAGCAGTTCTTC
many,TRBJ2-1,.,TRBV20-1,CSVNSPSQVEQFF,TGCAGTGTTAATAGCCCCAGTCAAGTCGAGCAGTTCTTC
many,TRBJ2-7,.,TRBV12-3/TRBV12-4,CASSLVIHYEQYF,TGTGCCAGCAGTTTGGTCATCCACTACGAGCAGTACTTC
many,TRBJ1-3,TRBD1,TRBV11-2,CASSWDRGNTIYF,TGTGCCAGCAGCTGGGACAGGGGAAACACCATATATTTT
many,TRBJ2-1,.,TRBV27,CASSFPGVGSYNEQFF,TGTGCCAGCAGTTTCCCGGGGGTAGGCTCCTACAATGAGCAGTTCTTC
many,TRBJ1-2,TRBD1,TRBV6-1,CASSAGQGADGYTF,TGTGCCAGCAGTGCTGGACAGGGGGCGGATGGCTACACCTTC
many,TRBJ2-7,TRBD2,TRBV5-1,CASSSVAGESYEQYF,TGCGCCAGCAGTTCCGTAGCGGGAGAGTCCTACGAGCAGTACTTC
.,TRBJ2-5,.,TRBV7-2,CASSLVWSTVETQYF,TGTGCCAGCAGCTTAGTCTGGTCGACAGTTGAGACCCAGTACTTC
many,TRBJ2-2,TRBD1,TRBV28,CASRDRGFGELFF,TGTGCCAGCCGGGACAGGGGGTTTGGGGAGCTGTTTTTT
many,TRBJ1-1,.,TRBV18,CASSPPVQGANTEAFF,TGTGCCAGCTCACCACCGGTGCAGGGAGCGAACACTGAAGCTTTCTTT
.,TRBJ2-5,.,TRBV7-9,CASSLSTEETQYF,TGTGCCAGCAGCTTATCGACAGAAGAGACCCAGTACTTC
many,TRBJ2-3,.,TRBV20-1,CSATRQSTDTQYF,TGCAGTGCTACCCGACAGTCCACAGATACGCAGTATTTT
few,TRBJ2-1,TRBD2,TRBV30,CAWSFREARRNEQFF,TGTGCCTGGAGTTTTCGGGAGGCCCGCCGCAATGAGCAGTTCTTC
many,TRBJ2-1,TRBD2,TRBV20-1,CSAPRLAGLNEQFF,TGCAGTGCGCCGCGACTAGCGGGGCTCAATGAGCAGTTCTTC
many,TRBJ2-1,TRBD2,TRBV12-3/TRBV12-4,CASRPGTSGNNEQFF,TGTGCCAGCCGCCCCGGGACTAGCGGAAACAATGAGCAGTTCTTC
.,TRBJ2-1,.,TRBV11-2,CASSARTVNEQFF,TGTGCCAGCAGCGCCCGGACAGTCAATGAGCAGTTCTTC
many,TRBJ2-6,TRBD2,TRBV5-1,CASSWTSGPPGANVLTF,TGCGCCAGCAGTTGGACTAGCGGGCCCCCTGGGGCCAACGTCCTGACTTTC
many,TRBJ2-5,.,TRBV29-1,CSVLGGRPYQETQYF,TGCAGCGTTCTCGGGGGACGGCCGTACCAAGAGACCCAGTACTTC
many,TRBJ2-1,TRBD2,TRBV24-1,CATSDPSGGSGYNEQFF,TGTGCCACCAGTGACCCCTCCGGCGGGAGTGGTTACAATGAGCAGTTCTTC
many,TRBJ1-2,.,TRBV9,CASSVSGGVGGYTF,TGTGCCAGCAGCGTCTCGGGGGGCGTAGGTGGCTACACCTTC
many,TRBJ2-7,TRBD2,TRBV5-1,CASSLILAGSHEQYF,TGCGCCAGCAGCTTGATACTAGCGGGTTCCCACGAGCAGTACTTC
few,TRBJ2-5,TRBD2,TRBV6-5,CASSSTGHSGSETQYF,TGTGCCAGCAGTTCGACCGGGCATAGCGGGAGTGAGACCCAGTACTTC